Included here is one T cell receptor beta chain sequence, with context. This receptor's antigen is unknown. Base qualities were left out, and no much larger clone turns up one base away. The data were produced on an Illumina HiSeq 2500. Quantitative 5'-RACE with molecular barcodes was used to prepare TCR beta libraries. In the original analysis: To identify disease-linked TCR variants, a new computational method was used, one built on a probabilistic model of VDJ rearrangement. TCRdb reprocessing: public reads trimmed at Q25 with fastp, clones called with MiXCR, in-frame beta chains kept. Identical CDR3 protein sequences are pooled into one entry, listed with their most common genes and DNA. The V and J calls were not made by the authors but by TCRdb's processing. Counted in this sample were around 150,000 distinct CDR3 sequences; around a third of them appeared once. The ten largest clones capture 6% of the sample.

This sample was included in a study of CD8 T cells in ankylosing spondylitis (dated by TCRdb to 2015 to 2018). For the wider study: The study set out to find disease-linked TCR variants by profiling T cell receptor beta repertoires in ankylosing spondylitis patients and healthy donors. Peripheral blood was sampled, and synovial fluid was also collected from ankylosing spondylitis patients. The whole study cohort included 108 healthy donors and about two dozen ankylosing spondylitis patients. Points the paper makes about the study in general: Some motif variants had previously been reported in the synovial fluid and blood of reactive arthritis patients, which suggests shared mechanisms of disease initiation. The disease-linked clones had a CD8+ phenotype and were found at relatively low frequencies in peripheral blood. A TCR beta motif of about 8 highly homologous amino acid variants appeared characteristic of blood from ankylosing spondylitis patients. The disease-linked clones were reported as significantly enriched in matched synovial fluid samples from ankylosing spondylitis patients.

After removal of 0 bases from V and 2 bases from J, the junction retains 7 bases not matched to a gene. CDR1 and CDR2 are read off the germline V gene (reference sequence) as DFQATT and SNEGSKA. From its cysteine to its phenylalanine, the CDR3 spans 16 amino acids. Just the 48-base CDR3 DNA is kept, in frame starting at base 1. Synovial fluid samples and blood samples obtained from the same ankylosing spondylitis patients were matched. The chain links TRBV20-1 with TRBJ2-3, and 8 bases in between align with TRBD2. This TCR derives from a male donor with ankylosing spondylitis. The sample comprised synovial fluid, either unsorted or a sorted T cell fraction (not recorded which). CDR3 protein: CSARDLTSGYTDTQYF. Here is the DNA: TGCAGTGCTAGAGACCTTACTAGCGGATACACAGATACGCAGTATTTT.